The next 20 T cell receptor beta chains were all read from a single sample in a study of shared clonotypes between healthy human individuals (dated by TCRdb to about 2020). Preparation of the library involved the immunoSEQ multiplex PCR assay. TCRdb took this table from immuneACCESS and kept in-frame rearrangements with V and J called. Such tables lack part of the clones; where checked against another copy, unresolved V genes explain under half of the gap, and the rest is unexplained. This sample is represented by hundreds of thousands of clones; around 96% of them were singletons. The ten largest make up about 0.12% of the sample. CD8 naive samples were obtained by positive selection for CCR7 among CD45RO-negative cells, yielding a CD45RA+CCR7+ population from which TemRA cells were excluded. The sequencing input was naive CD8+ T cells sorted from blood. Sample cell subset or site, as interpreted from the label and publication: CD45RA+CCR7+. All receptors come from a woman under 40 in good health.

The J gene is TRBJ2-1, the V gene TRBV7-9, with a possible D match to TRBD2 (5 bases). This CDR3 region has 17 residues. V lost 2 bases to trimming and J lost 5 bases, with 19 bases between them. Germline V gene data show CDR1 as SEHNR and CDR2 as FQNEAQ (reference sequence). The CDR3 loop reads CASSLPLAAEPHNEQFF. The CDR3, as DNA: TGTGCCAGCAGCTTACCTCTAGCTGCAGAACCTCACAATGAGCAGTTCTTC.

This chain connects TRBV29-1 to TRBJ2-2; possibly TRBD1 for D (7 bases). Trimming stripped 2 bases from V and 6 bases from J, with 13 bases between. Germline V gene lookup returns CDR1 SQVTM and CDR2 ANQGSEA. This CDR3 contains 14 residues. The CDR3 coding sequence is TGCAGCGTTGAACGCAGGGGGGTACCCGGGGAGCTGTTTTTT. Its translation: CSVERRGVPGELFF.

The rearrangement uses TRBV28 and TRBJ2-1; 7 bases are shared with TRBD2. The ends lost 6 bases at V and 5 bases at J; junction bases unmatched: 7. Germline V lookup: CDR1 MDHEN, CDR2 SYDVKM. This CDR3 comprises 14 residues. CDR3 DNA sequence: TGTGCCAGCAGCCGTCTAGCGGAGGACAATGAGCAGTTCTTC. It codes for CASSRLAEDNEQFF.

The chain has TRBV30 and TRBJ1-1, with D unclear. Germline V gene lookup returns CDR1 GTSNPN and CDR2 SVGIG (reference sequence). The CDR3 has 13 residues. V was clipped by 2 bases and J by 0 bases, with 7 bases between them. The CDR3 loop reads CAWSIEVNTEAFF. In DNA form, the CDR3 reads TGTGCCTGGAGTATAGAAGTGAACACTGAAGCTTTCTTT.

J is TRBJ2-7 and V is TRBV5-1, with 8 positions matching TRBD1. Trimming at V came to 4 bases and at J to 7 bases, leaving 10 bases not matched to a gene. Germline V gives CDR1 SGHRS, CDR2 YFSETQ. The CDR3 is 14 residues long. Written as DNA, the CDR3 is TGCGCCAGCAGCGGGACAGGCCTAGGGAGAGAGCAGTACTTC. Its protein product is CASSGTGLGREQYF.

The genes are TRBV7-7 and TRBJ2-5, with 9 bases that match TRBD2. The V gene's germline CDR1 is SSHAT and CDR2 FNYEAQ (reference sequence). This CDR3 spans 18 amino acids. V dropped 1 base and J dropped 5; count of bases not matched to a gene: 14. CDR3 in amino acids: CASSLDGSGRGGRETQYF. CDR3 nucleotide sequence: TGTGCCAGCAGCTTAGATGGTAGCGGGAGAGGGGGCCGGGAGACCCAGTACTTC. Full variable domain (outside the CDR3, taken from reference TRBV7-7 and TRBJ2-5): GAGVSQSPRYKVTKRGQDVTLRCDPISSHATLYWYQQALGQGPEFLTYFNYEAQPDKSGLPSDRFSAERPEGSISTLTIQRTEQRDSAMYRCASSLDGSGRGGRETQYFGPGTRLLVL.

The chain uses TRBV7-6 and TRBJ2-1; 9 bases map to TRBD2. CDR3 length: 14 residues. V shed 1 base and J 10 bases; nucleotides not matched to a gene: 5. From germline, CDR1 is SGHVS and CDR2 FNYEAQ. DNA of the CDR3: TGTGCCAGCAGCTTAGGGGGCGGGAGGGACGAGCAGTTCTTC. Its translation: CASSLGGGRDEQFF. The whole variable domain, remainder taken from reference TRBV7-6 and TRBJ2-1, is GAGVSQSPRYKVTKRGQDVALRCDPISGHVSLYWYRQALGQGPEFLTYFNYEAQQDKSGLPNDRFSAERPEGSISTLTIQRTEQRDSAMYRCASSLGGGRDEQFFGPGTRLTVL.

V and J are TRBV10-3 and TRBJ1-1; no firm D call. Germline-derived CDR1 and CDR2 are ENHRY and SYGVKD. The length of the CDR3 is 15 residues. Trimming shortened V by 2 bases and J by 4 bases, and 14 bases separated the two germline ends. DNA for the CDR3: TGTGCCATCAGTGAGAATATAAAGGCCAGCACTGAAGCTTTCTTT. Translated: CAISENIKASTEAFF.

This rearrangement joins TRBV16 to TRBJ1-1, with D possibly TRBD1 on 5 matching bases. The CDR3 contains 12 residues. The V end was cut by 0 bases, the J end by 10 bases, with 9 bases between. The germline gives CDR1 KGHSY, CDR2 FQNENV. The CDR3 DNA follows: TGTGCCAGCAGCCAATCGTTAAGGGGAGCTTTCTTT. Its protein product is CASSQSLRGAFF.

Here the CDR3 DNA reads TGTGCCAGCAGCTTAATAGGTCAGCCCCAGCATTTT. Translated: CASSLIGQPQHF. The chain carries TRBV7-6 and TRBJ1-5; D is ambiguous. Trimming cost V 2 bases and J 6 bases, with 5 bases left between them. In germline, CDR1 is SGHVS, CDR2 FNYEAQ. The CDR3 is 12 residues long.

The chain couples TRBV7-3 to TRBJ2-1; 12 positions match TRBD2. V was pared by 4 bases and J by 7 bases, with 8 bases of the junction left unmatched. Looked up from germline, CDR1 is SGHTA and CDR2 is FQGTGA. The CDR3 loop spans 16 amino acids. The CDR3 here is CASSSDGTSGLNEQFF. The CDR3 coding sequence is TGTGCCAGCAGCTCAGACGGGACTAGCGGGCTTAATGAGCAGTTCTTC.

V and J are TRBV5-6 and TRBJ1-3, with a tentative D call TRBD1 (5 bases). The germline gives CDR1 SGHDT, CDR2 YYEEEE. This CDR3 contains 15 residues. Trimming shortened V by 1 base and J by 4 bases, and 12 bases separated the two germline ends. The CDR3 region has the DNA TGTGCCAGCAGCTTGAATGGGGCGGCAGGAAACACCATATATTTT. This encodes CASSLNGAAGNTIYF.

The V and J genes are TRBV6-5 and TRBJ2-5; no clear D. The CDR3 loop spans 13 amino acids. The V and J ends lost 6 bases and 3 bases respectively, with 11 bases between them. In germline, CDR1 is MNHEY, CDR2 SVGAGI. Written as DNA, the CDR3 is TGTGCCAGCAGCGACGGACGGGAAGAGACCCAGTACTTC. Encoded protein: CASSDGREETQYF.

The V gene is TRBV11-2, the J gene TRBJ2-3; 7 positions agree with TRBD2. V was pared by 5 bases and J by 4 bases, with 9 bases of the junction left unmatched. This CDR3 spans 15 amino acids. Germline values: CDR1 SGHAT, CDR2 FQNNGV. Here the CDR3 reads CASSPTSGGADTQYF. The CDR3 DNA follows: TGTGCCAGCAGCCCGACCTCGGGAGGTGCAGATACGCAGTATTTT.

This chain joins TRBV6-6 and TRBJ2-3, with D tentatively TRBD2 (6 bases). V was clipped by 5 bases and J by 5 bases, with 11 bases between them. This CDR3 spans 13 amino acids. The V gene's germline CDR1 is MNHNY and CDR2 SVGAGI (reference sequence). CDR3 amino acids: CASSETRVDTQYF. CDR3 DNA sequence: TGTGCCAGCAGTGAGACTAGGGTAGATACGCAGTATTTT.

This chain connects TRBV7-9 to TRBJ2-1; 7 nucleotides agree with TRBD2. The CDR3 has 15 amino acids. V lost 5 bases and J lost 5; bases outside the gene matches: 9. The germline V gene encodes CDR1 SEHNR and CDR2 FQNEAQ (reference sequence). CDR3 loop: CASSTFGTKDNEQFF. For the CDR3, the DNA is TGTGCCAGCAGCACCTTCGGGACTAAAGACAATGAGCAGTTCTTC.

The count of this clone is one. CDR3: CASSIWVSGGNQPQHF. In DNA form, the CDR3 reads TGTGCCAGTAGTATATGGGTGTCAGGCGGCAATCAGCCCCAGCATTTT. The genes are TRBV19 and TRBJ1-5; unclear D gene. Per the germline V gene, CDR1 is LNHDA and CDR2 is SQIVND (reference sequence). The V gene lost 2 bases and the J gene lost 2 bases, with 13 bases spanning the gap. The length of the CDR3 is 16 residues.

The rearrangement joins TRBV7-8 to TRBJ2-3, with D perhaps TRBD1 (5 bases). The CDR3 contains 14 residues. Germline V CDR1 and CDR2: SGHVS, FQNEAQ. V lost 7 bases and J 3 bases, leaving 14 bases between the germline ends. CDR3 sequence (DNA): TGTGCCAGCATTGGTAGGGGTTGGACAGATACGCAGTATTTT. Translation: CASIGRGWTDTQYF.

The rearrangement uses TRBV28 and TRBJ1-1; no definite D call. The CDR3 has 14 amino acids. Trimming left V 5 bases short and J 1 base short, with 11 bases between. Germline CDR1 reads MDHEN; CDR2 reads SYDVKM. Written as DNA, the CDR3 is TGTGCCAGCAGTGCCCCTTACGGGAACACTGAAGCTTTCTTT. Residues: CASSAPYGNTEAFF.

This clone has more than one count but fewer than ten. The chain has TRBV6-1 and TRBJ2-5, with TRBD2 matching over 11 bases. CDR3 length equals 15 residues. Trimming cost V 8 bases and J 2 bases; bases outside gene matches: 7. The germline V gene has CDR1 MNHNS and CDR2 SASEGT. CDR3 sequence: CASGGLAETQETQYF. The CDR3 nucleotides are TGTGCCAGCGGGGGACTAGCGGAGACACAAGAGACCCAGTACTTC.